This entry lists 32 T cell receptor beta chains sequenced from one sample in a study of T cell repertoires in cytomegalovirus infection. TCRdb redid the calling of the reads with MiXCR, one entry per CDR3 protein. In the table there are 200,000 to 250,000 distinct CDR3 sequences, about 39% of which are singletons. These receptors have no identified antigens. Specimen: CD8+ T cells from cultured PBMCs, collected from culture after CMV antigen stimulation. The receptors originated from a human donor in good health (CMV status not recorded). Some clones in this sample may be carry-over from other donors' samples.

In its sample, this clonotype was seen once. The chain carries TRBV10-3 and TRBJ2-2; D perhaps matches TRBD1 (5 bases). Trimming shortened V by 10 bases and J by 7 bases, and 13 bases separated the two germline ends. This CDR3 comprises 12 residues. Germline CDR1 and CDR2: ENHRY and SYGVKD. CDR3 region: CASGYRNGELFF. In DNA, the CDR3 is TGTGCCAGCGGATACAGGAACGGGGAGCTGTTTTTT.

V and J are TRBV27 and TRBJ2-2, with 8 bases matching TRBD2. V lost 5 bases, J lost 0 bases, and 8 bases stayed unmatched. CDR1 MNHEY and CDR2 SMNVEV come from the germline V gene (reference sequence). This CDR3 comprises 17 residues. The CDR3 bases are TGTGCCAGCAGTCCTCCGCTAGCGGGTCCGAACACCGGGGAGCTGTTTTTT. It codes for CASSPPLAGPNTGELFF.

This clonotype was detected only a few times. The rearrangement uses TRBV27 and TRBJ2-3, with D uncertain. With 4 bases removed from V and 4 bases from J, the gap between germline ends came to 15 bases. The CDR3 sequence is 15 residues long. Per germline, CDR1 MNHEY and CDR2 SMNVEV (reference sequence). The CDR3 nucleotides are TGTGCCAGCAGTTACAGAGCCCGAGAGGCAGATACGCAGTATTTT. This sequence encodes CASSYRAREADTQYF.

This chain uses TRBV28 with TRBJ2-2, with no clear D. The germline V gene encodes CDR1 MDHEN and CDR2 SYDVKM. Trimming took 1 base from V and 0 from J, leaving 12 bases between them. The CDR3 covers 17 residues. The CDR3 is CASSLSLPHSNTGELFF. DNA of the CDR3: TGTGCCAGCAGTTTATCCCTTCCGCACTCGAACACCGGGGAGCTGTTTTTT.

This clonotype was observed a handful of times. The chain combines TRBV27 with TRBJ1-6; D not certain. The CDR3 is 11 amino acids. Trimming stripped 3 bases from V and 14 bases from J, with 8 bases between. Per germline, CDR1 MNHEY and CDR2 SMNVEV (reference sequence). The CDR3 here is CASSFGEALHF. Written as DNA, the CDR3 is TGTGCCAGCAGTTTTGGCGAAGCCCTCCACTTT.

About this clonotype itself: The junction and the germline gene differ at one end; a read error may be behind it. This chain connects TRBV7-9 to TRBJ2-5; the match to TRBD2 covers 8 bases. Per the germline V gene, CDR1 is SEHNR and CDR2 is FQNEAQ (reference sequence). The CDR3 totals 12 residues. The CDR3 nucleotides are TGTGCCAGCAGCTTAAGATCGGGACTAGAGTATTTC. Residues: CASSLRSGLEYF.

In its sample, this clonotype was seen many times. The chain couples TRBV28 to TRBJ1-1, with 9 bases identical to TRBD1. Germline CDR1 MDHEN, CDR2 SYDVKM. This CDR3 is 15 amino acids long. Losses at the gene ends were 4 bases for V and 4 bases for J; bases not matched to a gene: 7. The CDR3 loop reads CASSSSGTGLTEAFF. CDR3 DNA sequence: TGTGCCAGCAGTTCGTCCGGGACAGGGCTCACTGAAGCTTTCTTT.

The chain combines TRBV28 with TRBJ2-1, with 8 bases fitting TRBD2. The V and J ends lost 10 bases and 5 bases, in that order; junction bases with no gene match: 7. Per the germline V gene, CDR1 is MDHEN and CDR2 is SYDVKM. CDR3 size: 13 residues. The CDR3 bases are TGTGCCATCTCCGGGAGGGTCAACAATGAGCAGTTCTTC. Its translation: CAISGRVNNEQFF.

The J gene is TRBJ2-1, the V gene TRBV2, with 13 nucleotides matching TRBD2. Germline V gives CDR1 SNHLY, CDR2 FYNNEI. V gave up 3 bases and J gave up 3 bases; unmatched junction bases: 5. The CDR3 has 17 amino acids. The CDR3 region is CASSDRRTSGSYNEQFF. CDR3 DNA: TGTGCCAGCAGTGACCGTCGGACTAGCGGGAGCTACAATGAGCAGTTCTTC.

This clonotype was counted a single time. The chain links TRBV27 to TRBJ1-5; possible D gene TRBD1, 5 bases. The CDR3 length is 14 residues. Trimming took 5 bases from V and 1 from J, leaving 9 bases between them. Germline loops: CDR1 MNHEY, CDR2 SMNVEV (reference sequence). This CDR3 reads CASSMTVSNQPQHF. The CDR3 DNA reads as TGTGCCAGCAGTATGACAGTGAGCAATCAGCCCCAGCATTTT.

The rearrangement uses TRBV13 and TRBJ2-5; D is perhaps TRBD1 (5 bases). V dropped 5 bases and J dropped 0 bases, with 13 bases sitting between them. The CDR3 covers 15 residues. Germline assignment: CDR1 PRHDT and CDR2 FYEKMQ (reference sequence). The chain's CDR3 is CASSRRGLYQETQYF. Here the CDR3 DNA reads TGTGCCAGCAGCCGAAGGGGATTATACCAAGAGACCCAGTACTTC.

The chain has TRBV7-9 and TRBJ2-5; D gene ambiguous. The germline V and J ends were trimmed by 1 base and 4 bases, with 7 bases remaining between them. Germline V CDR1 and CDR2: SEHNR, FQNEAQ (reference sequence). The CDR3 is 13 amino acids. The CDR3 DNA is TGTGCCAGCAGCTTAGTAACAAGAGAGACCCAGTACTTC. The encoded protein is CASSLVTRETQYF.

This clonotype was detected ten times or more. The DNA for the CDR3 is TGTGCCAGCAGTGACGGGGAGAGTCAGCCCCAGCATTTT. Its translation is CASSDGESQPQHF. The J gene is TRBJ1-5, the V gene TRBV6-1, with D uncertain. Germline V gene sequence: CDR1 MNHNS, CDR2 SASEGT. V gave up 3 bases and J gave up 6 bases, with 9 bases separating them. This CDR3 has 13 residues.

The V gene is TRBV10-3, the J gene TRBJ2-7; 7 bases line up with TRBD1. The CDR3 contains 14 residues. CDR1 is ENHRY, CDR2 SYGVKD, per germline. After removal of 5 bases from V and 7 bases from J, the junction contained 11 bases not matched to a gene. The CDR3 region has the DNA TGTGCCATCAGTCGGTTGCAGGGGGATCGGGAGCAGTACTTC. Translation gives CAISRLQGDREQYF.

The table lists this clonotype with many counts. The chain combines TRBV7-6 with TRBJ2-6, with unresolved D. The CDR3 covers 14 residues. Trimming cost V 5 bases and J 2 bases, with 7 bases left between them. Germline V lookup: CDR1 SGHVS, CDR2 FNYEAQ. CDR3 protein: CASSQLAGANVLTF. CDR3 DNA: TGTGCCAGCAGCCAACTTGCTGGGGCCAACGTCCTGACTTTC.

The chain employs TRBV7-9 and TRBJ2-7; 12 bases align to TRBD2. Germline values: CDR1 SEHNR, CDR2 FQNEAQ (reference sequence). V lost 5 bases, J lost 1 base, and 9 bases stayed unmatched. CDR3 length equals 17 residues. In DNA, the CDR3 is TGTGCCAGCAGCCCCCGGCTAGCGGGGGGGCGGTCCTACGAGCAGTACTTC. This gives the protein CASSPRLAGGRSYEQYF.

The rearrangement links TRBV27 to TRBJ1-2; possible D gene TRBD1, 6 bases. Trimming removed 5 bases from V and 5 bases from J, with 18 bases in between. The CDR3 sequence is 15 residues long. Germline CDR1 MNHEY, CDR2 SMNVEV (reference sequence). CDR3 nucleotide sequence: TGTGCCAGCAGTGTACGCCCAGGGGTTAAGTATGGCTACACCTTC. As protein: CASSVRPGVKYGYTF.

The CDR3 loop reads CASFEGSGTANYGYTF. The CDR3 bases are TGTGCCAGCTTCGAGGGAAGCGGGACAGCTAACTATGGCTACACCTTC. V usage is TRBV6-1 and J usage is TRBJ1-2, with 7 bases lining up with TRBD1. Germline CDR1 reads MNHNS; CDR2 reads SASEGT. Trimming removed 8 bases from V and 0 bases from J; junction bases left unmatched: 12. This CDR3 is 16 amino acids long.

This clonotype was detected only a few times. This chain links TRBV27 with TRBJ2-3; 9 nucleotides line up with TRBD2. The CDR3 extends over 16 amino acids. The germline V gene has CDR1 MNHEY and CDR2 SMNVEV (reference sequence). V lost 6 bases, J lost 2 bases, and 9 bases stayed unmatched. CDR3 protein: CASRPSGVIYTDTQYF. CDR3 DNA sequence: TGTGCCAGCAGACCTAGCGGGGTAATTTACACAGATACGCAGTATTTT.

There are many counts of this clonotype. This chain joins TRBV20-1 and TRBJ1-1; D gene unclear. The V gene lost 3 bases and the J gene lost 2 bases, with 13 bases spanning the gap. CDR3 length equals 14 residues. Per the germline V gene, CDR1 is DFQATT and CDR2 is SNEGSKA (reference sequence). CDR3 amino acids: CSASKGRINTEAFF. CDR3 coding DNA: TGCAGTGCTAGTAAGGGCAGGATCAACACTGAAGCTTTCTTT.

The gene calls are TRBV6-5 and TRBJ1-2, with D uncertain. The CDR3 runs to 13 residues. Germline lookup yields CDR1 MNHEY and CDR2 SVGAGI. The V end lost 4 bases, the J end lost 8 bases, and 14 bases lay between the germline ends. Here the CDR3 DNA reads TGTGCCAGCAGTTTACAGCGCCGTAAGGGCTACACCTTC. Translation gives CASSLQRRKGYTF.

The J gene is TRBJ2-7, the V gene TRBV6-6; D is unresolved. V dropped 0 bases and J dropped 3 bases, with 9 bases sitting between them. The CDR3 is made up of 14 amino acids. Germline loops: CDR1 MNHNY, CDR2 SVGAGI (reference sequence). CDR3 amino acids: CASSYSPENYEQYF. Here the CDR3 DNA reads TGTGCCAGCAGTTACTCGCCAGAGAACTACGAGCAGTACTTC.

V usage is TRBV7-9 and J usage is TRBJ2-7; 9 nucleotides align to TRBD2. From germline, CDR1 is SEHNR and CDR2 FQNEAQ (reference sequence). The junction had 5 bases not matched to a gene; V was cut back by 2 bases and J by 0 bases. CDR3 length equals 16 residues. CDR3 protein: CASSLLAGSRSYEQYF. The CDR3 region has the DNA TGTGCCAGCAGCTTACTAGCGGGGTCTCGCTCCTACGAGCAGTACTTC. The entire variable domain, with the rest obtained from reference TRBV7-9 and TRBJ2-7, is as follows: DTGVSQNPRHKITKRGQNVTFRCDPISEHNRLYWYRQTLGQGPEFLTYFQNEAQLEKSRLLSDRFSAERPKGSFSTLEIQRTEQGDSAMYLCASSLLAGSRSYEQYFGPGTRLTVT.

For the CDR3, the DNA is TGTGCCAGCCTCGGCCCCGGGGAGCTGTTTTTT. Its protein is CASLGPGELFF. V gene TRBV7-9 combines with J gene TRBJ2-2, with unresolved D. Germline V CDR1 and CDR2: SEHNR, FQNEAQ (reference sequence). V lost 8 bases and J 6 bases, leaving 7 bases between the germline ends. The CDR3 extends over 11 amino acids.

J is TRBJ1-2 and V is TRBV27, with 7 bases fitting TRBD1. The junction had 7 bases not matched to a gene; V was cut back by 2 bases and J by 4 bases. The length of the CDR3 is 15 residues. The V gene's germline CDR1 is MNHEY and CDR2 SMNVEV (reference sequence). CDR3 DNA sequence: TGTGCCAGCAGTTTAAATCACGGGACAGCCTATGGCTACACCTTC. Translation gives CASSLNHGTAYGYTF.

This clonotype was counted a few times. V and J are TRBV27 and TRBJ2-7, with 12 bases matching TRBD2. The germline gives CDR1 MNHEY, CDR2 SMNVEV (reference sequence). Losses at the gene ends were 6 bases for V and 6 bases for J; bases not matched to a gene: 6. The CDR3 consists of 14 residues. The DNA for the CDR3 is TGTGCCAGCAGGGGACTAGCGGGCGACCGCGAGCAGTACTTC. This gives the protein CASRGLAGDREQYF.

J is TRBJ2-6 and V is TRBV7-2; 11 bases are shared with TRBD1. There are 15 residues in the CDR3. CDR1 SGHTA and CDR2 FQGNSA come from the germline V gene. V lost 5 bases to trimming and J lost 15 bases; unmatched junction nucleotides: 12. CDR3 protein: CASSLGQGGAFALTF. The CDR3 nucleotides are TGTGCCAGCAGCCTGGGACAGGGGGGGGCGTTCGCCCTGACTTTC.

The CDR3 region is CASSVHSSGANVLTF. The CDR3 DNA follows: TGTGCCAGCAGCGTTCACAGCTCTGGGGCCAACGTCCTGACTTTC. V is TRBV11-2 and J is TRBJ2-6; no firm D call. Germline CDR1 and CDR2: SGHAT and FQNNGV. The CDR3 is made up of 15 amino acids. V lost 5 bases, J lost 0 bases, and 8 bases lay in between.

In its sample, this clonotype was seen a few times. This sequence joins TRBV7-6 and TRBJ2-7; D gene unclear. The CDR3 is 17 residues long. V was shortened by 0 bases and J by 0 bases, with 15 bases between the two germline ends. The V gene's germline CDR1 is SGHVS and CDR2 FNYEAQ. The CDR3 protein is CASSLAAFGQVSYEQYF. DNA of the CDR3: TGTGCCAGCAGCTTAGCCGCGTTTGGGCAGGTCTCCTACGAGCAGTACTTC.

The chain has TRBV7-9 and TRBJ2-1; D gene unclear. V dropped 4 bases and J dropped 10 bases, with 11 bases sitting between them. CDR3 length: 12 residues. Germline CDR1 is SEHNR and CDR2 is FQNEAQ (reference sequence). This CDR3 is CASSSHASEQFF. The CDR3, as DNA: TGTGCCAGCAGCTCGCACGCCTCGGAGCAGTTCTTC.

This clonotype was recorded at least ten times. J is TRBJ2-1 and V is TRBV7-6, with 8 bases identical to TRBD2. CDR3 length: 17 amino acids. Germline CDR1 reads SGHVS; CDR2 reads FNYEAQ. The V gene end was trimmed by 6 bases and the J gene end by 8 bases; junction bases not matched to a gene: 18. CDR3 region: CASSSVPGTRVEHEQFF. The CDR3 nucleotides read TGTGCCAGCAGTTCCGTACCCGGGACTAGAGTAGAACATGAGCAGTTCTTC.

There are many counts of this clonotype. The chain uses TRBV7-9 and TRBJ2-7, with a tentative D call TRBD2 (5 bases). The CDR3 contains 13 residues. CDR1 and CDR2 from the germline V gene are SEHNR and FQNEAQ (reference sequence). V was clipped by 0 bases and J by 2 bases, with 5 bases between them. CDR3 protein: CASSLARAYEQYF. The DNA of the CDR3 is TGTGCCAGCAGCTTAGCGAGGGCCTACGAGCAGTACTTC.